What follows is one TCR beta chain and its context. No antigen is known for it. This sample was taken from a study of Graves' ophthalmopathy and Graves' hyperthyroidism. Patients were excluded if they had other autoimmune diseases or uncontrolled infections, and likewise if pregnancy or lactation applied. RNA transcripts served as template for amplifying TCR beta CDR3 sequences. Investigators did first-round RT-PCR with HTBI primers, then second-round multiplex PCR. TCRdb recomputed calls from the multiplex PCR reads with MiXCR, one row per CDR3 protein. The sample carries 450,000 to 600,000 distinct CDR3 sequences, 35% to 40% recorded once. Study-level results: Both an approximately 70% sensitivity and a 72.22% specificity characterized the model's predictions of ophthalmopathy progression.

The sample comprised peripheral blood or thyroid tissue (not recorded which). This receptor was identified in an adult man with Graves' hyperthyroidism.

The CDR3 here is CASSYRGSYTF. DNA for the CDR3: TGTGCCAGCAGTTACAGGGGTAGCTACACCTTC. The rearrangement links TRBV14 to TRBJ1-2; TRBD1 matches 7 bases. Germline CDR1 and CDR2: SGHDN and FVKESK. The CDR3 contains 11 residues. V trimming: 6 bases; J trimming: 9 bases; junction bases outside the gene matches: 4.